A selection of T cell receptor beta chains follows, all from one sample in a study of response to subunit inactivated influenza vaccine. TCRdb re-analysed the RT-PCR reads in MiXCR, keeping a single row per CDR3 protein. The sample lists about 540,000 distinct CDR3 sequences; under 30% were seen once. The same specimen was also included in a second study, on T cells expressing NK-cell markers.

The specimen comprised CD4+ T cells sorted from PBMCs, sampled about 11 days after vaccination. These receptors all come from a man aged 50 or older who received an inactivated influenza vaccine. Both conserved end residues are part of each CDR3. D genes are given only for firm matches. The size entry is marked missing in some rows and otherwise reads once, few, many or a size class.

>TRBJ2-7|-|TRBV7-8|-
CASSRSWEQYF
TGTGCCAGCAGCAGATCTTGGGAGCAGTACTTC
>TRBJ1-2|-|TRBV7-9|-
CASSLAQRDGYTF
TGTGCCAGCAGCTTAGCGCAGCGGGATGGCTACACCTTC
>TRBJ1-6|-|TRBV4-1|-
CASSPGGGSYNSPLHF
TGCGCCAGCAGCCCGGGGGGGGGCTCCTATAATTCACCCCTCCACTTT
>TRBJ1-6|TRBD1|TRBV15|-
CATSRDLTGLDSPLHF
TGTGCCACCAGCAGAGATCTGACAGGGTTGGATTCACCCCTCCACTTT
>TRBJ2-7|TRBD1|TRBV6-2/TRBV6-3|few
CASSSKTGGHVEQYF
TGTGCCAGCAGTTCAAAAACAGGGGGCCATGTCGAGCAGTACTTC
>TRBJ1-6|-|TRBV12-3/TRBV12-4|-
CASSLQPGNNSPLHF
TGTGCCAGCAGTTTACAGCCAGGGAATAATTCACCCCTCCACTTT
>TRBJ2-7|TRBD2|TRBV12-3/TRBV12-4|few
CASSPGLAGNYEQYF
TGTGCCAGCAGCCCCGGACTAGCGGGGAACTACGAGCAGTACTTC
>TRBJ2-7|TRBD2|TRBV6-1|-
CASNILAGDSYEQYF
TGTGCCAGCAACATACTAGCGGGTGACTCCTACGAGCAGTACTTC
>TRBJ1-5|-|TRBV21-1|-
CASRGQGKGSNQPQHF
TGTGCCAGCAGGGGACAGGGGAAGGGGAGCAATCAGCCCCAGCATTTT
>TRBJ1-5|-|TRBV7-2|-
CASSPVGNQPQHF
TGTGCCAGCAGCCCCGTCGGCAATCAGCCCCAGCATTTT
>TRBJ2-1|TRBD2|TRBV2|few
CASRLANNEQFF
TGTGCCAGCAGACTAGCGAACAATGAGCAGTTCTTC
>TRBJ2-1|TRBD2|TRBV29-1|few
CSVRLAGTYNEQFF
TGCAGCGTCCGTCTAGCGGGGACATACAATGAGCAGTTCTTC
>TRBJ2-3|-|TRBV20-1|-
CSARDPARRISDTQYF
TGCAGTGCTAGAGATCCGGCCAGGCGGATATCCGATACGCAGTATTTT
>TRBJ2-7|TRBD1|TRBV4-3|few
CASSQLTGTGAYEQYF
TGCGCCAGCAGCCAGTTGACCGGGACAGGGGCCTACGAGCAGTACTTC
>TRBJ2-3|-|TRBV6-2/TRBV6-3|few
CASRGYAEFLDTQYF
TGTGCCAGCAGAGGTTATGCGGAGTTTCTAGATACGCAGTATTTT
>TRBJ1-2|-|TRBV6-5|few
CASSYSAGGSYTF
TGTGCCAGCAGTTACTCGGCCGGTGGGAGCTACACCTTC
>TRBJ2-1|TRBD2|TRBV5-6|-
CASSSAPSVLAGSSYNEQFF
TGTGCCAGCAGCTCTGCACCTTCCGTACTAGCGGGGAGCTCCTACAATGAGCAGTTCTTC
>TRBJ1-5|-|TRBV12-3/TRBV12-4|-
CASSLIGQPQHF
TGTGCCAGCAGTTTAATAGGTCAGCCCCAGCATTTT
>TRBJ2-3|TRBD1|TRBV5-4|few
CASSLGDRGTDTQYF
TGTGCCAGCAGCTTAGGGGACAGGGGCACAGATACGCAGTATTTT
>TRBJ2-3|TRBD2|TRBV10-2|few
CASSGLAGHTQYF
TGCGCCAGCAGCGGACTAGCGGGGCATACGCAGTATTTT
>TRBJ2-1|TRBD1|TRBV10-3|-
CATGGNNEQFF
TGTGCCACAGGGGGAAACAATGAGCAGTTCTTC
>TRBJ2-1|TRBD2|TRBV5-1|-
CASSLEKASGGKQFF
TGCGCCAGCAGCTTGGAGAAGGCTAGCGGGGGGAAGCAGTTCTTC
>TRBJ1-5|TRBD1|TRBV28|few
CASSLSVGLGTGDQPQHF
TGTGCCAGCAGTTTATCGGTCGGACTCGGGACAGGGGACCAGCCCCAGCATTTT
>TRBJ1-4|-|TRBV4-3|few
CASSQANAEKLFF
TGCGCCAGCAGCCAAGCCAATGCTGAAAAACTGTTTTTT
>TRBJ2-7|-|TRBV12-3/TRBV12-4|few
CASSSGTQTYEQYF
TGTGCCAGCAGTTCCGGGACCCAGACTTACGAGCAGTACTTC
>TRBJ2-7|TRBD1|TRBV7-2|few
CASSLYFTSTGDEQYF
TGTGCCAGCAGCTTATATTTTACTTCGACAGGGGACGAGCAGTACTTC
>TRBJ1-3|-|TRBV9|few
CASSVGGWEPRRNTIYF
TGTGCCAGCAGCGTAGGAGGTTGGGAACCCCGGAGGAACACCATATATTTT
>TRBJ2-3|TRBD1|TRBV14|-
CASSLLRGHPSGTQYF
TGTGCCAGCAGCCTTCTCAGGGGGCATCCTTCTGGTACGCAGTATTTT
>TRBJ1-4|-|TRBV18|-
CASSPQAHQNEKLFF
TGTGCCAGCTCACCACAAGCCCACCAGAATGAAAAACTGTTTTTT
>TRBJ2-1|TRBD2|TRBV6-2/TRBV6-3|many
CASKSSGVELSNEQFF
TGTGCCAGCAAATCTAGCGGGGTTGAATTGAGTAATGAGCAGTTCTTC
>TRBJ2-5|-|TRBV7-9|once
CASSLGQLDGETQYF
TGTGCCAGCAGCTTAGGACAGCTTGATGGGGAGACCCAGTACTTC
>TRBJ2-1|TRBD1|TRBV20-1|many
CSAVDRGSYNEQFF
TGCAGTGCCGTGGACAGGGGATCCTACAATGAGCAGTTCTTC
>TRBJ1-1|TRBD1|TRBV2|few
CASRTGEGTEAFF
TGTGCCAGCCGGACAGGGGAGGGAACTGAAGCTTTCTTT
>TRBJ1-4|TRBD1|TRBV9|-
CASSVSTGLATNEILFF
TGTGCCAGCAGCGTGTCGACAGGGTTGGCAACTAATGAAATACTGTTTTTT
>TRBJ2-1|TRBD2|TRBV24-1|-
CATEYAGVSYNEQFF
TGTGCCACCGAGTATGCGGGAGTATCCTACAATGAGCAGTTCTTC
>TRBJ2-1|TRBD1|TRBV11-3|many
CASSLGQGGNNEQFF
TGTGCCAGCAGCTTAGGACAGGGGGGAAACAATGAGCAGTTCTTC
>TRBJ2-1|TRBD2|TRBV4-2|few
CASSQALAGYYNEQFF
TGTGCCAGCAGCCAAGCCCTAGCGGGATATTACAATGAGCAGTTCTTC
>TRBJ2-2|-|TRBV14|-
CASSNRRTGELFF
TGTGCCAGCAGCAACAGGCGGACCGGGGAGCTGTTTTTT
>TRBJ2-1|-|TRBV7-9|-
CASTLEGPSYNEQFF
TGTGCCAGCACCCTCGAGGGGCCTTCCTACAATGAGCAGTTCTTC
>TRBJ2-3|TRBD1|TRBV18|-
CASSPRTGQSTDTQYF
TGTGCCAGCTCACCACGGACAGGGCAGAGTACAGATACGCAGTATTTT
>TRBJ2-3|-|TRBV4-1|few
CASSQDPAAGQDTQYF
TGCGCCAGCAGCCAAGATCCTGCCGCAGGTCAAGATACGCAGTATTTT
>TRBJ1-1|TRBD1|TRBV2|-
CASKQGVNTEAFF
TGTGCCAGCAAGCAGGGGGTGAACACTGAAGCTTTCTTT
>TRBJ2-2|-|TRBV6-5|-
CASSSRVGSNTGELFF
TGTGCCAGCAGTTCCAGGGTAGGCTCGAACACCGGGGAGCTGTTTTTT
>TRBJ2-3|TRBD2|TRBV5-1|few
CASSIGTSGTDTQYF
TGCGCCAGCAGCATTGGGACTAGCGGCACAGATACGCAGTATTTT